The rows below give T cell receptor beta chains drawn from one sample of a study of T cells in Graves' hyperthyroidism and ophthalmopathy. TCRdb re-called the multiplex PCR reads through MiXCR, storing one row per CDR3 protein. Found here are 90,000 to 120,000 distinct CDR3 sequences, roughly 15% of them singletons; the top ten hold about 45%. The sample comprised blood. These receptors all come from a woman aged 50 to 60 with Graves' hyperthyroidism. Each CDR3 is given with its conserved first and last residue. The D gene is left open where the match is weak. Size is omitted from some rows. Given values are once, few, many or a class for expanded clones.

cdr3_aa cdr3_nt d_call clone_size j_call v_call cdr3_length
CSARAGDILSPLHF TGCAGTGCTAGGGCGGGGGATATTCTTTCACCCCTCCACTTT - - TRBJ1-6 TRBV20-1 14
CAWRPREVTQPQHF TGTGCCTGGAGGCCCCGGGAAGTAACACAGCCCCAGCATTTT - - TRBJ1-5 TRBV30 14
CASSLGVETGELFF TGTGCCAGCAGCTTAGGTGTGGAGACCGGGGAGCTGTTTTTT - - TRBJ2-2 TRBV13 14
CASSFTTGGSRDTQYF TGTGCCAGCAGCTTTACGACAGGGGGCTCAAGAGATACGCAGTATTTT TRBD1 many TRBJ2-3 TRBV7-9 16
CASSQDPTSLSLNTGELFF TGTGCCAGCAGCCAAGATCCGACTAGCTTATCCTTAAACACCGGGGAGCTGTTTTTT TRBD2 few TRBJ2-2 TRBV4-2 19
CASSFVSGRWNIQYF TGTGCCAGCAGCTTTGTTAGCGGGAGATGGAACATTCAGTACTTC TRBD2 - TRBJ2-4 TRBV11-2 15
CASSQRLAEGSEQFF TGTGCCAGCAGTCAACGACTAGCGGAGGGGAGTGAGCAGTTCTTC TRBD2 - TRBJ2-1 TRBV6-2/TRBV6-3 15
CASSPRGANYGYTF TGTGCCAGCAGCCCCCGGGGAGCTAACTATGGCTACACCTTC - many TRBJ1-2 TRBV7-8 14
CASGLINGEQFF TGTGCCTCAGGACTAATAAACGGTGAGCAGTTCTTC - - TRBJ2-1 TRBV24-1 12
CATSRALVARTDTQYF TGTGCCACCAGCAGAGCCCTGGTAGCTCGCACAGATACGCAGTATTTT - many TRBJ2-3 TRBV15 16
CSAAAPTAGGPRETQYF TGCAGTGCAGCCGCCCCGACAGCGGGAGGGCCACGAGAGACCCAGTACTTC TRBD2 - TRBJ2-5 TRBV20-1 17
CASSLGPATDTQYF TGTGCCAGCAGCCTTGGTCCGGCCACAGATACGCAGTATTTT - many TRBJ2-3 TRBV7-9 14
CASNKASGSYNEQFF TGTGCCAGCAACAAAGCTAGCGGGTCCTACAATGAGCAGTTCTTC TRBD2 many TRBJ2-1 TRBV2 15
CASSLTDGSYGYTF TGTGCCAGCAGCCTAACGGACGGTAGCTATGGCTACACCTTC - - TRBJ1-2 TRBV6-1 14
CASSFEGMRNTEAFF TGCGCCAGCAGCTTCGAGGGAATGAGAAACACTGAAGCTTTCTTT - many TRBJ1-1 TRBV5-1 15
CSVREGPYNEQFF TGCAGCGTTCGGGAGGGCCCCTACAATGAGCAGTTCTTC TRBD2 once TRBJ2-1 TRBV29-1 13
CSVELDSGLNYGYTF TGCAGCGTTGAACTAGACAGCGGCCTTAACTATGGCTACACCTTC - many TRBJ1-2 TRBV29-1 15
CASSKPGQGNSPLHF TGTGCCAGCAGCAAACCGGGACAGGGGAACTCACCCCTCCACTTT TRBD1 many TRBJ1-6 TRBV6-1 15
CASSLYSSYNSPLHF TGTGCCAGCAGTTTGTATAGCTCCTATAATTCACCCCTCCACTTT - many TRBJ1-6 TRBV28 15
CATSDFTGYTF TGTGCCACCAGTGATTTTACAGGCTACACCTTC - many TRBJ1-2 TRBV24-1 11
CASSHLLAGTDTQYF TGTGCCAGCAGCCACCTACTAGCTGGCACAGATACGCAGTATTTT - many TRBJ2-3 TRBV7-6 15
CASSQGRGASSYNEQFF TGTGCCAGCAGCCAAGGCAGGGGAGCCAGCTCCTACAATGAGCAGTTCTTC - - TRBJ2-1 TRBV16 17
CASSRPGHSNQPQHF TGTGCCAGCAGCCGCCCGGGCCACAGCAATCAGCCCCAGCATTTT - many TRBJ1-5 TRBV28 15
CASSIIRGLASYNEQFF TGTGCCAGTAGTATAATTCGGGGACTAGCATCCTACAATGAGCAGTTCTTC TRBD2 many TRBJ2-1 TRBV19 17
CASSIGGIGTEAFF TGTGCCAGTAGTATTGGAGGGATCGGCACTGAAGCTTTCTTT - few TRBJ1-1 TRBV19 14
CASSTTTGGGGYGYTF TGCGCCAGCAGCACTACGACAGGGGGAGGGGGCTATGGCTACACCTTC TRBD1 many TRBJ1-2 TRBV5-1 16
CASSLVGGGAEAFF TGTGCCAGCAGCTTAGTGGGGGGCGGTGCTGAAGCTTTCTTT - many TRBJ1-1 TRBV7-8 14
CASRYTGGRTEAFF TGTGCCAGCAGATACACAGGGGGGAGGACTGAAGCTTTCTTT TRBD1 many TRBJ1-1 TRBV6-1 14
CASSQVGREGEQFF TGCGCCAGCAGCCAAGTAGGTCGGGAAGGTGAGCAGTTCTTC - many TRBJ2-1 TRBV4-1 14
CASSLDRLANYGYTF TGTGCCAGCAGCTTAGACAGGCTGGCTAACTATGGCTACACCTTC - many TRBJ1-2 TRBV7-8 15
CASSFIRGDTQYF TGTGCCAGCAGTTTTATTAGGGGAGATACGCAGTATTTT - many TRBJ2-3 TRBV27 13
CASSLLGSYNEQFF TGTGCCAGCAGCCTCCTTGGGTCCTACAATGAGCAGTTCTTC - many TRBJ2-1 TRBV14 14
CASSFSAGDTEAFF TGTGCCAGCAGCTTTTCAGCCGGGGACACTGAAGCTTTCTTT - - TRBJ1-1 TRBV7-9 14
CSAPRTGLADTQYF TGCAGTGCTCCCCGGACAGGCTTGGCAGATACGCAGTATTTT TRBD1 many TRBJ2-3 TRBV20-1 14
CASSRQKRNEQFF TGTGCCAGCAGCCGCCAAAAGCGAAATGAGCAGTTCTTC - many TRBJ2-1 TRBV7-2 13
CASSRGRAGGDQYF TGTGCCAGTTCTCGGGGACGAGCGGGAGGGGACCAGTATTTT TRBD2 many TRBJ2-3 TRBV3-1 14
CSARVPSRYSNQPQHF TGCAGTGCTAGAGTTCCCAGTAGATATAGCAATCAGCCCCAGCATTTT - - TRBJ1-5 TRBV20-1 16